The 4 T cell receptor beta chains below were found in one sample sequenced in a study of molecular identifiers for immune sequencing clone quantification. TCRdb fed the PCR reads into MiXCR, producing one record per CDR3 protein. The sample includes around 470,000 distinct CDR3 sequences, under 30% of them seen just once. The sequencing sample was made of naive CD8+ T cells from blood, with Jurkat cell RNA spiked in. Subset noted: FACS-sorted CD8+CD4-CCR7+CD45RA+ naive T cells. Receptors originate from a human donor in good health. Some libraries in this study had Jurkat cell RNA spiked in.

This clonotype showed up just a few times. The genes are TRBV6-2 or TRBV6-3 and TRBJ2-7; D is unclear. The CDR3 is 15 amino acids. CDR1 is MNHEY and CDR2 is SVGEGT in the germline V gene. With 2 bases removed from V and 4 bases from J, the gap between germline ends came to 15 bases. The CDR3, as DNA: TGTGCCAGCAGTTACGGGTCCCCGGATTATTACGAGCAGTACTTC. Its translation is CASSYGSPDYYEQYF.

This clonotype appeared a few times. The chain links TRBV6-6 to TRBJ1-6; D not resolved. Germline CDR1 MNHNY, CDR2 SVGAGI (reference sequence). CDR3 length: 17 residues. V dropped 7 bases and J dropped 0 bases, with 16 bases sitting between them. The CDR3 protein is CASNAGSARSYNSPLHF. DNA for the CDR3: TGTGCCAGCAATGCGGGATCCGCACGCTCCTATAATTCACCCCTCCACTTT.

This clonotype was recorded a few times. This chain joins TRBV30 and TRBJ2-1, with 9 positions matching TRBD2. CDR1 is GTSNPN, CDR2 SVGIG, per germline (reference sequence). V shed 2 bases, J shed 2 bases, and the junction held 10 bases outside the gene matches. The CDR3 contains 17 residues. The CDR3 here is CAWSMGLAPNAYNEQFF. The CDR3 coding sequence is TGTGCCTGGAGTATGGGACTAGCTCCAAATGCCTACAATGAGCAGTTCTTC.

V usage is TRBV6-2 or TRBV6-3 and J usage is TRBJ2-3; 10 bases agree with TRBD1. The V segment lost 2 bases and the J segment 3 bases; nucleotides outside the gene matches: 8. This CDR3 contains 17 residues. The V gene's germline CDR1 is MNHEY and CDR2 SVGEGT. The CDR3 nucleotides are TGTGCCAGCAGTTACACCCCGGGACAGGGGAGAACAGATACGCAGTATTTT. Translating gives CASSYTPGQGRTDTQYF.